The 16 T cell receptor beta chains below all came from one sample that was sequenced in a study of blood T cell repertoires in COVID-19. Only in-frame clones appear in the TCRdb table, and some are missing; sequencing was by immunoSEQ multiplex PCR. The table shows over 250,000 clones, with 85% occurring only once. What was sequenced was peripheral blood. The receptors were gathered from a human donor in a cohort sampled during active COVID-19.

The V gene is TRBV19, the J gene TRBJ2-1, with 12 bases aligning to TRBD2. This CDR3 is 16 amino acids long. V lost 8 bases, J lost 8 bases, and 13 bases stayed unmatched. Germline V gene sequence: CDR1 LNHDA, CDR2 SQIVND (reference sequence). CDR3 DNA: TGTGCCAGTCAACCTGTTTGGACTAGCGGGATCTATGAGCAGTTCTTC. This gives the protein CASQPVWTSGIYEQFF.

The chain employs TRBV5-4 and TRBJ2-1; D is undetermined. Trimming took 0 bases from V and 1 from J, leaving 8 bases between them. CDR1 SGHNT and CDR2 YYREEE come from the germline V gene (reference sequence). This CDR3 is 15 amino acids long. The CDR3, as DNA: TGTGCCAGCAGCTTGGTAGGAGTATCCTACAATGAGCAGTTCTTC. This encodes CASSLVGVSYNEQFF. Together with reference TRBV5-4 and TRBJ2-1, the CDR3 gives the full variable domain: ETGVTQSPTHLIKTRGQQVTLRCSSQSGHNTVSWYQQALGQGPQFIFQYYREEENGRGNFPPRFSGLQFPNYSSELNVNALELDDSALYLCASSLVGVSYNEQFFGPGTRLTVL.

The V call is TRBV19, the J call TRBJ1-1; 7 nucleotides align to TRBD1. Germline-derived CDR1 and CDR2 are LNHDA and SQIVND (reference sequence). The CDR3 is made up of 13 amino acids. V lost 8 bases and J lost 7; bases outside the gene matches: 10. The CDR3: CASHRGLVGEAFF. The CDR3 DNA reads TGTGCCAGTCACAGGGGTCTTGTGGGTGAAGCTTTCTTT. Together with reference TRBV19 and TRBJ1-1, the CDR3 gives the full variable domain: DGGITQSPKYLFRKEGQNVTLSCEQNLNHDAMYWYRQDPGQGLRLIYYSQIVNDFQKGDIAEGYSVSREKKESFPLTVTSAQKNPTAFYLCASHRGLVGEAFFGQGTRLTVV.

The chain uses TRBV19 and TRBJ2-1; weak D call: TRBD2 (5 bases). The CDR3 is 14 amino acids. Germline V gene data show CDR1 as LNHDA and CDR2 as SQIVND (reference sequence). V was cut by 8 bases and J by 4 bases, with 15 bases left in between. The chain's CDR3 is CASAGGLLYNEQFF. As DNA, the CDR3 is TGTGCCAGTGCCGGAGGACTCTTATACAATGAGCAGTTCTTC.

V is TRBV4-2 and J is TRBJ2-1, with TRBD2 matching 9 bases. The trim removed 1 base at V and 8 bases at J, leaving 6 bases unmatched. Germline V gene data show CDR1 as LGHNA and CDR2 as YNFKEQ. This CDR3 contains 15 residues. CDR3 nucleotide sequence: TGTGCCAGCAGCCAAGCTAGCGGGACTGCCGATGAGCAGTTCTTC. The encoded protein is CASSQASGTADEQFF.

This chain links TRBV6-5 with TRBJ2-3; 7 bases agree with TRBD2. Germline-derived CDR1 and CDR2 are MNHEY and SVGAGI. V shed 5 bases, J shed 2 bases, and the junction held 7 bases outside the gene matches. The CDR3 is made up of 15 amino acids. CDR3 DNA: TGTGCCAGCAGTATGACTAGCTCGCCCACAGATACGCAGTATTTT. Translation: CASSMTSSPTDTQYF.

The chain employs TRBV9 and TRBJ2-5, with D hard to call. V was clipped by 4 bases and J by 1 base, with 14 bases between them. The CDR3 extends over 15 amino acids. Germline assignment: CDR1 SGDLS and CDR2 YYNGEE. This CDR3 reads CASSPEAASQETQYF. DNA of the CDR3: TGTGCCAGCAGCCCAGAGGCCGCGAGCCAAGAGACCCAGTACTTC.

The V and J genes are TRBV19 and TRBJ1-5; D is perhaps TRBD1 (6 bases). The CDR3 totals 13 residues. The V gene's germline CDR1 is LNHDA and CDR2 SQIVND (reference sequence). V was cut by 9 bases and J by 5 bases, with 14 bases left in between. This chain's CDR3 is CASNTDSYQPQHF. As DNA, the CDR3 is TGTGCCAGCAACACGGACAGTTATCAGCCCCAGCATTTT.

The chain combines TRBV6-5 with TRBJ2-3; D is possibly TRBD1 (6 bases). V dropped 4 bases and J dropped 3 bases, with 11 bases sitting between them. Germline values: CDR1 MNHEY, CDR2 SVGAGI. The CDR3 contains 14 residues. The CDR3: CASSLRQATDTQYF. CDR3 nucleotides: TGTGCCAGCAGTTTAAGACAGGCGACAGATACGCAGTATTTT.

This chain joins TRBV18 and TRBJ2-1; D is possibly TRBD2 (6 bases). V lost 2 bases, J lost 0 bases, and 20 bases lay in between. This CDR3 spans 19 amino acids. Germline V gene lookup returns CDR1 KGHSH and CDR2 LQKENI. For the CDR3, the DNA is TGTGCCAGCTCACCAGGGGTAGCGGATGTACGGGGCTCCTACAATGAGCAGTTCTTC. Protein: CASSPGVADVRGSYNEQFF.

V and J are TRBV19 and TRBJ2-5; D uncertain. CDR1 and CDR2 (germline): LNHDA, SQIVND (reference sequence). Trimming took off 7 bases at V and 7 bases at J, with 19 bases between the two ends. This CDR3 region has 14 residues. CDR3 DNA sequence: TGTGCCAGTACCCCGGCCCTCGCCACGGGGACCCAGTACTTC. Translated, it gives CASTPALATGTQYF. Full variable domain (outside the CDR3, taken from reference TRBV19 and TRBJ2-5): DGGITQSPKYLFRKEGQNVTLSCEQNLNHDAMYWYRQDPGQGLRLIYYSQIVNDFQKGDIAEGYSVSREKKESFPLTVTSAQKNPTAFYLCASTPALATGTQYFGPGTRLLVL.

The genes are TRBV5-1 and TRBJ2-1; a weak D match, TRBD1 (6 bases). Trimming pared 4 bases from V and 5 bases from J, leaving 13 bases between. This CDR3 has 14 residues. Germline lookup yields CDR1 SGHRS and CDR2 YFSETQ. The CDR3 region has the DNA TGCGCCAGCAGCCCGGGACACATAAACAATGAGCAGTTCTTC. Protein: CASSPGHINNEQFF. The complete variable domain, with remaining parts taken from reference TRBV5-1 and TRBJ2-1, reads KAGVTQTPRYLIKTRGQQVTLSCSPISGHRSVSWYQQTPGQGLQFLFEYFSETQRNKGNFPGRFSGRQFSNSRSEMNVSTLELGDSALYLCASSPGHINNEQFFGPGTRLTVL.

CDR3 amino acids: CATSIGGQNTDTQYF. The CDR3 DNA reads as TGTGCCACCTCTATTGGGGGACAGAACACAGATACGCAGTATTTT. The rearrangement joins TRBV24-1 to TRBJ2-3, with TRBD1 matching 7 bases. J lost 2 bases, V lost 9 bases, and 10 bases had no gene match. CDR3 length: 15 amino acids. Germline CDR1 and CDR2: KGHDR and SFDVKD.

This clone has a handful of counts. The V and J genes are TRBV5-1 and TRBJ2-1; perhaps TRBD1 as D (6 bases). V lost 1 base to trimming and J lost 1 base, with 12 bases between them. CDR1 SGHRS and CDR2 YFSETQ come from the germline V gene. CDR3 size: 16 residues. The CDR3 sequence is CASSLSVTGSYNEQFF. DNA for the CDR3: TGCGCCAGCAGCTTGTCGGTGACAGGTTCCTACAATGAGCAGTTCTTC. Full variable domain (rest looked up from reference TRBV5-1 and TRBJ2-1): KAGVTQTPRYLIKTRGQQVTLSCSPISGHRSVSWYQQTPGQGLQFLFEYFSETQRNKGNFPGRFSGRQFSNSRSEMNVSTLELGDSALYLCASSLSVTGSYNEQFFGPGTRLTVL.

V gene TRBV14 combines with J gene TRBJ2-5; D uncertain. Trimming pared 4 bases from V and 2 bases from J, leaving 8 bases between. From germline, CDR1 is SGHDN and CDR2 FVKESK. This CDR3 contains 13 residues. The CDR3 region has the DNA TGTGCCAGCAGCCGGGCACTTCAAGAGACCCAGTACTTC. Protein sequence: CASSRALQETQYF.

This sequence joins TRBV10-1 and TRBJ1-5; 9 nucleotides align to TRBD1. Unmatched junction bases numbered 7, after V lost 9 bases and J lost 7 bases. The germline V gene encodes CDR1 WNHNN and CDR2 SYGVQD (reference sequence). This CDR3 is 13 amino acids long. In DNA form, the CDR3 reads TGCGCCAGGCCGACAGGGGGAGGACAGCCCCAGCATTTT. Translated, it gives CARPTGGGQPQHF.